The rows below give T cell receptor beta chains drawn from one sample of a study of blood T cell repertoires in COVID-19. Sequencing used immunoSEQ multiplex PCR; TCRdb keeps in-frame clones, though not all of them. The sample includes about 68,000 clones, roughly 80% seen only once; the top ten take 8.8%. Sequencing used peripheral blood. These receptors all stem from a man aged 45-65 years with active COVID-19. CDR3s include the opening cysteine and the closing phenylalanine or tryptophan. Each record gives: J gene, D gene, clone size, V gene, CDR3 protein, CDR3 DNA. The D gene is left open where the match is weak. For some rows the clone size is stated as once, few or many, or as a class when expanded; others skip it.

j_call: TRBJ2-7
d_call: NA
clone_size: NA
v_call: TRBV30
cdr3_aa: CAWGGSAGKGNEQYF
cdr3_nt: TGTGCCTGGGGGGGGTCTGCGGGAAAGGGCAACGAGCAGTACTTC

j_call: TRBJ1-2
d_call: NA
clone_size: NA
v_call: TRBV5-1
cdr3_aa: CASSVGQNYGYTF
cdr3_nt: TGCGCCAGCAGCGTCGGACAGAATTATGGCTACACCTTC

j_call: TRBJ1-2
d_call: NA
clone_size: NA
v_call: TRBV6-5
cdr3_aa: CASSYDKNYGYTF
cdr3_nt: TGTGCCAGCAGTTACGACAAGAACTATGGCTACACCTTC

j_call: TRBJ2-7
d_call: TRBD2
clone_size: NA
v_call: TRBV6-6
cdr3_aa: CASSPSVAGGYEQYF
cdr3_nt: TGTGCCAGCAGTCCCTCGGTAGCGGGAGGCTACGAGCAGTACTTC

j_call: TRBJ1-6
d_call: NA
clone_size: NA
v_call: TRBV19
cdr3_aa: CASSIKEGSPLHF
cdr3_nt: TGTGCCAGTAGTATTAAAGAGGGATCACCCCTCCACTTT

j_call: TRBJ2-7
d_call: NA
clone_size: NA
v_call: TRBV18
cdr3_aa: CASSPRGVSYEQYF
cdr3_nt: TGTGCCAGCTCACCCAGGGGAGTCTCCTACGAGCAGTACTTC

j_call: TRBJ1-5
d_call: NA
clone_size: NA
v_call: TRBV9
cdr3_aa: CASSVAGDSNQPQHF
cdr3_nt: TGTGCCAGCAGCGTAGCTGGAGACAGTAATCAGCCCCAGCATTTT

j_call: TRBJ2-3
d_call: NA
clone_size: NA
v_call: TRBV5-1
cdr3_aa: CASSLGGMTSTDTQYF
cdr3_nt: TGCGCCAGCAGCTTGGGTGGCATGACTAGCACAGATACGCAGTATTTT

j_call: TRBJ1-5
d_call: NA
clone_size: NA
v_call: TRBV5-8
cdr3_aa: CASSFSGNQPQHF
cdr3_nt: TGTGCCAGCAGCTTTAGCGGGAATCAGCCCCAGCATTTT

j_call: TRBJ1-2
d_call: TRBD1
clone_size: NA
v_call: TRBV7-9
cdr3_aa: CASSLDTGGIYGYTF
cdr3_nt: TGTGCCAGCAGCTTGGATACAGGGGGGATTTATGGCTACACCTTC

j_call: TRBJ1-4
d_call: NA
clone_size: few
v_call: TRBV25-1
cdr3_aa: CASALGLSATNEKLFF
cdr3_nt: TGTGCCAGTGCCCTGGGCCTTTCCGCAACTAATGAAAAACTGTTTTTT

j_call: TRBJ2-7
d_call: NA
clone_size: NA
v_call: TRBV7-2
cdr3_aa: CASSRNRGYEQYF
cdr3_nt: TGTGCCAGCAGCCGAAATCGGGGCTACGAGCAGTACTTC

j_call: TRBJ1-1
d_call: NA
clone_size: NA
v_call: TRBV5-1
cdr3_aa: CASRGGENTEAFF
cdr3_nt: TGCGCCAGCAGAGGGGGAGAGAACACTGAAGCTTTCTTT

j_call: TRBJ2-5
d_call: TRBD1
clone_size: NA
v_call: TRBV3-1/TRBV3-2
cdr3_aa: CASSVRGQETQYF
cdr3_nt: TGTGCCAGCAGCGTCAGGGGGCAAGAGACCCAGTACTTC

j_call: TRBJ2-2
d_call: TRBD2
clone_size: NA
v_call: TRBV3-1/TRBV3-2
cdr3_aa: CASSRDSGRINTGELFF
cdr3_nt: TGTGCCAGCAGCCGGGACTCCGGGAGGATTAACACCGGGGAGCTGTTTTTT

j_call: TRBJ2-2
d_call: NA
clone_size: NA
v_call: TRBV6-5
cdr3_aa: CASSLGQHTGELFF
cdr3_nt: TGTGCCAGCAGCCTGGGACAACACACCGGGGAGCTGTTTTTT

j_call: TRBJ2-1
d_call: TRBD2
clone_size: NA
v_call: TRBV4-3
cdr3_aa: CASSQVLAGANNEQFF
cdr3_nt: TGCGCCAGCAGCCAAGTACTAGCGGGGGCTAACAATGAGCAGTTCTTC

j_call: TRBJ1-2
d_call: TRBD1
clone_size: once
v_call: TRBV7-9
cdr3_aa: CASSTPDRGLGYTF
cdr3_nt: TGTGCCAGCAGCACCCCGGACAGGGGGCTTGGCTACACCTTC

j_call: TRBJ1-2
d_call: NA
clone_size: NA
v_call: TRBV21-1
cdr3_aa: CDVPGGGSGYGYTF
cdr3_nt: TGTGACGTACCCGGCGGGGGCTCGGGCTATGGCTACACCTTC

j_call: TRBJ2-1
d_call: TRBD2
clone_size: NA
v_call: TRBV2
cdr3_aa: CASTLGLAGAMFF
cdr3_nt: TGTGCCAGCACCCTGGGACTAGCGGGAGCCATGTTCTTC

j_call: TRBJ1-1
d_call: TRBD1
clone_size: NA
v_call: TRBV5-1
cdr3_aa: CASSYRGNTEAFF
cdr3_nt: TGCGCCAGCAGCTACAGGGGTAACACTGAAGCTTTCTTT

j_call: TRBJ1-5
d_call: TRBD1
clone_size: NA
v_call: TRBV12-3/TRBV12-4
cdr3_aa: CASMTGPDQPQHF
cdr3_nt: TGTGCCAGCATGACAGGGCCCGATCAGCCCCAGCATTTT

j_call: TRBJ1-5
d_call: NA
clone_size: NA
v_call: TRBV14
cdr3_aa: CASSQGEGQPQHF
cdr3_nt: TGTGCCAGCAGCCAAGGAGAGGGTCAGCCCCAGCATTTT

j_call: TRBJ1-6
d_call: NA
clone_size: NA
v_call: TRBV5-1
cdr3_aa: CASSQTPTGDYNSPLHF
cdr3_nt: TGCGCCAGCAGCCAGACTCCGACAGGTGATTATAATTCACCCCTCCACTTT

j_call: TRBJ2-7
d_call: NA
clone_size: once
v_call: TRBV7-2
cdr3_aa: CASSRPGPGVHEQYF
cdr3_nt: TGTGCCAGCAGCCGGCCGGGCCCCGGGGTCCACGAGCAGTACTTC

j_call: TRBJ2-1
d_call: TRBD1
clone_size: NA
v_call: TRBV5-1
cdr3_aa: CASSPVAGQVSPQFF
cdr3_nt: TGCGCCAGCAGCCCGGTTGCAGGACAGGTCAGCCCCCAGTTCTTC

j_call: TRBJ1-4
d_call: TRBD1
clone_size: NA
v_call: TRBV2
cdr3_aa: CASSVQGLGEKLFF
cdr3_nt: TGTGCCAGCAGTGTACAGGGGTTGGGTGAAAAACTGTTTTTT

j_call: TRBJ2-7
d_call: NA
clone_size: NA
v_call: TRBV27
cdr3_aa: CASSFDKSLEQYF
cdr3_nt: TGTGCCAGCAGTTTCGACAAGAGTCTCGAGCAGTACTTC

j_call: TRBJ2-7
d_call: TRBD2
clone_size: NA
v_call: TRBV5-4
cdr3_aa: CASSRTGLAGSYYEQYF
cdr3_nt: TGTGCCAGCAGCCGGACGGGACTAGCGGGGAGCTACTACGAGCAGTACTTC

j_call: TRBJ1-5
d_call: NA
clone_size: NA
v_call: TRBV15
cdr3_aa: CATSREDRNQPQHF
cdr3_nt: TGTGCCACCAGCAGGGAAGACAGGAATCAGCCCCAGCATTTT

j_call: TRBJ2-7
d_call: TRBD1
clone_size: NA
v_call: TRBV19
cdr3_aa: CASSLHDRGGYEQYF
cdr3_nt: TGTGCCAGTAGTCTACACGACAGGGGGGGCTACGAGCAGTACTTC

j_call: TRBJ2-5
d_call: TRBD2
clone_size: NA
v_call: TRBV12-5
cdr3_aa: CASGTSGDGETQYF
cdr3_nt: TGTGCTAGTGGGACTAGCGGGGACGGAGAGACCCAGTACTTC

j_call: TRBJ2-5
d_call: TRBD2
clone_size: NA
v_call: TRBV7-2
cdr3_aa: CASSSSGGKQETQYF
cdr3_nt: TGTGCCAGCAGCTCTAGCGGGGGGAAACAAGAGACCCAGTACTTC

j_call: TRBJ1-2
d_call: TRBD1
clone_size: once
v_call: TRBV29-1
cdr3_aa: CSVEAGGEKSYTF
cdr3_nt: TGCAGCGTAGAAGCAGGGGGCGAGAAGAGCTACACCTTC

j_call: TRBJ2-3
d_call: NA
clone_size: NA
v_call: TRBV4-1
cdr3_aa: CASSQADSDTDTQYF
cdr3_nt: TGCGCCAGCAGCCAAGCGGACAGCGACACAGATACGCAGTATTTT

j_call: TRBJ1-4
d_call: TRBD1
clone_size: NA
v_call: TRBV29-1
cdr3_aa: CSAPQGERLFF
cdr3_nt: TGCAGCGCCCCGCAGGGGGAGAGACTGTTTTTT

j_call: TRBJ1-2
d_call: TRBD1
clone_size: NA
v_call: TRBV5-4
cdr3_aa: CASIPTPDRNYGYTF
cdr3_nt: TGTGCCAGCATCCCCACCCCGGACAGGAACTATGGCTACACCTTC

j_call: TRBJ2-7
d_call: NA
clone_size: NA
v_call: TRBV29-1
cdr3_aa: CSVVTGTTTYEQYF
cdr3_nt: TGCAGCGTCGTTACAGGGACTACGACCTACGAGCAGTACTTC

j_call: TRBJ1-2
d_call: NA
clone_size: few
v_call: TRBV5-1
cdr3_aa: CASSPGGANYGYTF
cdr3_nt: TGCGCCAGCAGCCCCGGGGGAGCTAACTATGGCTACACCTTC

j_call: TRBJ2-3
d_call: TRBD2
clone_size: NA
v_call: TRBV18
cdr3_aa: CASSTRGGLTDTQYF
cdr3_nt: TGTGCCAGCTCCACGCGGGGGGGCCTAACAGATACGCAGTATTTT

j_call: TRBJ2-1
d_call: TRBD1
clone_size: NA
v_call: TRBV7-9
cdr3_aa: CASITGTEYNEQFF
cdr3_nt: TGTGCCAGCATCACGGGGACAGAATACAATGAGCAGTTCTTC

j_call: TRBJ2-7
d_call: NA
clone_size: NA
v_call: TRBV3-1/TRBV3-2
cdr3_aa: CASSQDLGHPSYEQYF
cdr3_nt: TGTGCCAGCAGCCAAGATCTCGGACACCCCTCCTACGAGCAGTACTTC

j_call: TRBJ2-3
d_call: TRBD2
clone_size: NA
v_call: TRBV5-1
cdr3_aa: CASSSGSSDTQYF
cdr3_nt: TGCGCCAGCAGCAGCGGGAGTTCAGATACGCAGTATTTT

j_call: TRBJ2-5
d_call: TRBD2
clone_size: NA
v_call: TRBV5-1
cdr3_aa: CASSLASGRGETQYF
cdr3_nt: TGCGCCAGCAGCTTGGCTAGCGGGAGGGGAGAGACCCAGTACTTC

j_call: TRBJ1-1
d_call: TRBD1
clone_size: once
v_call: TRBV29-1
cdr3_aa: CSARDRPFNTEAFF
cdr3_nt: TGCAGCGCTCGGGACAGACCCTTTAACACTGAAGCTTTCTTT

j_call: TRBJ2-7
d_call: NA
clone_size: NA
v_call: TRBV5-1
cdr3_aa: CASGYRGSYEQYF
cdr3_nt: TGCGCCAGCGGATATCGGGGTTCCTACGAGCAGTACTTC

j_call: TRBJ2-2
d_call: TRBD2
clone_size: NA
v_call: TRBV18
cdr3_aa: CASSPPDGRRTGELFF
cdr3_nt: TGTGCCAGCTCACCACCCGACGGGAGGAGAACCGGGGAGCTGTTTTTT

j_call: TRBJ1-1
d_call: NA
clone_size: NA
v_call: TRBV7-9
cdr3_aa: CASSLVVGGADTEAFF
cdr3_nt: TGTGCCAGCAGCTTAGTGGTAGGGGGGGCGGACACTGAAGCTTTCTTT

j_call: TRBJ2-2
d_call: NA
clone_size: NA
v_call: TRBV6-4
cdr3_aa: CASSDSRDTGELFF
cdr3_nt: TGTGCCAGCAGTGACTCGCGGGACACCGGGGAGCTGTTTTTT

j_call: TRBJ2-7
d_call: TRBD2
clone_size: NA
v_call: TRBV2
cdr3_aa: CASTATSGRGEQYF
cdr3_nt: TGTGCCAGCACGGCGACTAGCGGGAGGGGCGAGCAGTACTTC

j_call: TRBJ1-4
d_call: NA
clone_size: NA
v_call: TRBV2
cdr3_aa: CASSDREPGEKLFF
cdr3_nt: TGTGCCAGCAGTGATAGGGAACCGGGGGAAAAACTGTTTTTT

j_call: TRBJ2-5
d_call: NA
clone_size: few
v_call: TRBV4-3
cdr3_aa: CASSQDWWKGTRKVQETQYF
cdr3_nt: TGCGCCAGCAGCCAAGATTGGTGGAAGGGGACAAGGAAAGTCCAAGAGACCCAGTACTTC

j_call: TRBJ2-7
d_call: NA
clone_size: NA
v_call: TRBV15
cdr3_aa: CATSRVGYEQYF
cdr3_nt: TGTGCCACCAGCAGAGTCGGTTACGAGCAGTACTTC

j_call: TRBJ2-3
d_call: TRBD2
clone_size: NA
v_call: TRBV7-9
cdr3_aa: CASSQGLAGGTDTQYF
cdr3_nt: TGTGCCAGCAGCCAGGGACTAGCGGGGGGCACAGATACGCAGTATTTT

j_call: TRBJ2-2
d_call: TRBD2
clone_size: NA
v_call: TRBV19
cdr3_aa: CASSSLAGVGGELFF
cdr3_nt: TGTGCCAGTAGTTCACTCGCGGGGGTTGGCGGGGAGCTGTTTTTT

j_call: TRBJ1-1
d_call: TRBD1
clone_size: NA
v_call: TRBV7-9
cdr3_aa: CASSAPGQGRTEAFF
cdr3_nt: TGTGCCAGCAGCGCGCCCGGACAGGGACGCACTGAAGCTTTCTTT

j_call: TRBJ1-2
d_call: NA
clone_size: NA
v_call: TRBV19
cdr3_aa: CASSIARQNYGYTF
cdr3_nt: TGTGCCAGTAGTATCGCCCGACAGAACTATGGCTACACCTTC

j_call: TRBJ1-1
d_call: NA
clone_size: NA
v_call: TRBV6-5
cdr3_aa: CASSTPGRTEAFF
cdr3_nt: TGTGCCAGCAGCACCCCAGGTCGCACTGAAGCTTTCTTT

j_call: TRBJ2-3
d_call: TRBD1
clone_size: NA
v_call: TRBV20-1
cdr3_aa: CSASRTGSTDTQYF
cdr3_nt: TGCAGTGCTAGTAGGACAGGGAGTACAGATACGCAGTATTTT

j_call: TRBJ1-1
d_call: TRBD1
clone_size: NA
v_call: TRBV6-5
cdr3_aa: CATHFRRPGTVEAFF
cdr3_nt: TGTGCCACCCACTTTCGCCGACCCGGGACAGTAGAAGCTTTCTTT